This is a list of T cell receptor beta chains from one sample in a study of early T cells in non-severe SARS-CoV-2 infection. MiXCR, applied by TCRdb to the 5' RACE reads, yields one record per CDR3 protein. The data hold about 71,000 distinct CDR3 sequences, with roughly 12% observed a single time. This sample comprised whole blood, obtained at baseline. The receptor source for this set is an adult who was a healthcare worker with PCR-confirmed SARS-CoV-2 infection or an uninfected control (not recorded which). The CDR3 runs from the conserved cysteine through the conserved F or W. The order of the fields is clone size, J gene, D gene, V gene, CDR3 protein, CDR3 DNA. D genes are given only for firm matches. The size entry is marked missing in some rows and otherwise reads once, few, many or a size class.

abundance: few; j_gene: TRBJ2-2; d_gene: .; v_gene: TRBV7-9; CDR3aa: CASSFGDTNTGELFF; CDR3nt: TGTGCCAGCAGCTTTGGGGATACGAACACCGGGGAGCTGTTTTTT
abundance: few; j_gene: TRBJ2-2; d_gene: TRBD1; v_gene: TRBV7-3; CDR3aa: CASSSRRTGVGELFF; CDR3nt: TGTGCCAGCAGCTCCCGAAGGACAGGGGTCGGGGAGCTGTTTTTT
abundance: few; j_gene: TRBJ2-5; d_gene: .; v_gene: TRBV7-9; CDR3aa: CASSLAGLLGGETQYF; CDR3nt: TGTGCCAGCAGCTTAGCGGGACTTCTCGGGGGAGAGACCCAGTACTTC
abundance: few; j_gene: TRBJ1-2; d_gene: .; v_gene: TRBV29-1; CDR3aa: CSVWVSNGYTF; CDR3nt: TGCAGCGTTTGGGTATCTAATGGCTACACCTTC
abundance: few; j_gene: TRBJ2-1; d_gene: TRBD2; v_gene: TRBV12-5; CDR3aa: CASGLVVSGGLTSSYNEQFF; CDR3nt: TGTGCTAGTGGTTTGGTGGTGAGCGGGGGGCTCACTAGCTCCTACAATGAGCAGTTCTTC
abundance: .; j_gene: TRBJ2-5; d_gene: .; v_gene: TRBV6-2/TRBV6-3; CDR3aa: CASGLGQETQYF; CDR3nt: TGTGCCAGCGGACTCGGGCAAGAGACCCAGTACTTC
abundance: few; j_gene: TRBJ2-7; d_gene: .; v_gene: TRBV6-2/TRBV6-3; CDR3aa: CASSSSGTASYEQYF; CDR3nt: TGTGCCAGCAGTTCGTCCGGGACTGCCTCCTACGAGCAGTACTTC
abundance: few; j_gene: TRBJ2-7; d_gene: TRBD1; v_gene: TRBV7-2; CDR3aa: CASSLRGRPSYEQYF; CDR3nt: TGTGCCAGCAGCTTAAGGGGGCGGCCCTCCTACGAGCAGTACTTC
abundance: few; j_gene: TRBJ2-6; d_gene: .; v_gene: TRBV6-1; CDR3aa: CASSVDPGPSSGANVLTF; CDR3nt: TGTGCCAGCAGTGTAGACCCGGGACCAAGCTCTGGGGCCAACGTCCTGACTTTC
abundance: few; j_gene: TRBJ2-3; d_gene: TRBD2; v_gene: TRBV2; CDR3aa: CASSEAPGLAGGPRYF; CDR3nt: TGTGCCAGCAGTGAAGCACCGGGACTAGCGGGGGGGCCGAGGTATTTT
abundance: few; j_gene: TRBJ1-6; d_gene: .; v_gene: TRBV4-1; CDR3aa: CASSQEGVGSGNSPLHF; CDR3nt: TGCGCCAGCAGCCAAGAAGGTGTAGGATCGGGGAATTCACCCCTCCACTTT
abundance: .; j_gene: TRBJ2-3; d_gene: TRBD1; v_gene: TRBV6-1; CDR3aa: CASNERTGSSDTQYF; CDR3nt: TGTGCCAGCAATGAAAGGACAGGGAGTTCAGATACGCAGTATTTT
abundance: many; j_gene: TRBJ1-6; d_gene: .; v_gene: TRBV6-5; CDR3aa: CASSGWENSPLHF; CDR3nt: TGTGCCAGCAGTGGGTGGGAGAATTCACCCCTCCACTTT
abundance: .; j_gene: TRBJ1-6; d_gene: .; v_gene: TRBV5-3; CDR3aa: CARSRDKIGSPLHF; CDR3nt: TGTGCCAGAAGCCGGGACAAAATCGGTTCACCCCTCCACTTT
abundance: many; j_gene: TRBJ2-2; d_gene: TRBD1; v_gene: TRBV3-1; CDR3aa: CASSPGQGAGELFF; CDR3nt: TGTGCCAGCAGCCCGGGACAGGGGGCCGGGGAGCTGTTTTTT
abundance: few; j_gene: TRBJ1-4; d_gene: .; v_gene: TRBV5-4; CDR3aa: CASSLLTPGTNEKLFF; CDR3nt: TGTGCCAGCAGCCTGCTCACGCCTGGAACTAATGAAAAACTGTTTTTT
abundance: few; j_gene: TRBJ2-3; d_gene: TRBD2; v_gene: TRBV20-1; CDR3aa: CSARERGWTDTQYF; CDR3nt: TGCAGTGCTAGGGAGCGGGGGTGGACAGATACGCAGTATTTT
abundance: many; j_gene: TRBJ1-5; d_gene: .; v_gene: TRBV3-1; CDR3aa: CASSHAGLNQPQHF; CDR3nt: TGTGCCAGCAGCCACGCAGGGTTGAATCAGCCCCAGCATTTT
abundance: .; j_gene: TRBJ2-5; d_gene: TRBD1; v_gene: TRBV4-1; CDR3aa: CASSQDRETQYF; CDR3nt: TGCGCCAGCAGCCAGGACAGGGAGACCCAGTACTTC
abundance: .; j_gene: TRBJ2-7; d_gene: TRBD1; v_gene: TRBV4-3; CDR3aa: CASSQDRGREQYF; CDR3nt: TGCGCCAGCAGCCAAGACAGGGGGCGCGAGCAGTACTTC
abundance: many; j_gene: TRBJ2-1; d_gene: .; v_gene: TRBV19; CDR3aa: CASSRDRGDEQFF; CDR3nt: TGTGCCAGTTCCCGGGACCGTGGGGATGAGCAGTTCTTC
abundance: few; j_gene: TRBJ2-3; d_gene: TRBD1; v_gene: TRBV29-1; CDR3aa: CSVEATGGTDTQYF; CDR3nt: TGCAGCGTTGAGGCGACAGGGGGCACAGATACGCAGTATTTT
abundance: .; j_gene: TRBJ2-1; d_gene: TRBD1; v_gene: TRBV6-5; CDR3aa: CASQDRAAEQFF; CDR3nt: TGTGCCAGTCAGGACAGGGCGGCTGAGCAGTTCTTC
abundance: few; j_gene: TRBJ1-1; d_gene: .; v_gene: TRBV18; CDR3aa: CASSRDRQNTEAFF; CDR3nt: TGTGCCAGCTCACGTGACAGACAGAACACTGAAGCTTTCTTT
abundance: .; j_gene: TRBJ2-2; d_gene: .; v_gene: TRBV19; CDR3aa: CASSRTRGAGELFF; CDR3nt: TGTGCCAGTAGTAGAACCCGCGGTGCCGGGGAGCTGTTTTTT
abundance: few; j_gene: TRBJ2-7; d_gene: .; v_gene: TRBV28; CDR3aa: CASSGGTYEQYF; CDR3nt: TGTGCCAGCTCAGGGGGGACCTACGAGCAGTACTTC
abundance: few; j_gene: TRBJ1-1; d_gene: .; v_gene: TRBV18; CDR3aa: CASSPSGPVEAFF; CDR3nt: TGTGCCAGCTCACCAAGTGGGCCAGTTGAAGCTTTCTTT
abundance: .; j_gene: TRBJ1-2; d_gene: .; v_gene: TRBV6-2/TRBV6-3; CDR3aa: CASTKAGNYGYTF; CDR3nt: TGTGCCAGCACTAAGGCCGGGAACTATGGCTACACCTTC
abundance: .; j_gene: TRBJ2-1; d_gene: TRBD2; v_gene: TRBV12-3/TRBV12-4; CDR3aa: CASSFFREVRYEQFF; CDR3nt: TGTGCCAGCAGTTTCTTTCGGGAGGTGAGGTATGAGCAGTTCTTC
abundance: .; j_gene: TRBJ1-5; d_gene: .; v_gene: TRBV27; CDR3aa: CASSGRGYNQPQHF; CDR3nt: TGTGCCAGCAGCGGCAGGGGATACAATCAGCCCCAGCATTTT
abundance: many; j_gene: TRBJ1-2; d_gene: .; v_gene: TRBV6-1; CDR3aa: CASSLESMGGYTF; CDR3nt: TGTGCCAGCAGTTTGGAATCCATGGGTGGCTACACCTTC
abundance: .; j_gene: TRBJ2-3; d_gene: TRBD2; v_gene: TRBV28; CDR3aa: CASSSLAGGTDTQYF; CDR3nt: TGTGCCAGCAGTTCACTAGCGGGGGGGACAGATACGCAGTATTTT
abundance: many; j_gene: TRBJ2-5; d_gene: TRBD2; v_gene: TRBV6-2/TRBV6-3; CDR3aa: CASSLILAEETQYF; CDR3nt: TGTGCCAGCAGCCTTATACTAGCGGAAGAGACCCAGTACTTC
abundance: few; j_gene: TRBJ2-5; d_gene: .; v_gene: TRBV2; CDR3aa: CASRTQGVETQYF; CDR3nt: TGTGCCAGCAGGACACAGGGAGTGGAGACCCAGTACTTC
abundance: many; j_gene: TRBJ2-1; d_gene: .; v_gene: TRBV2; CDR3aa: CASSEGTPTYNEQFF; CDR3nt: TGTGCCAGCAGTGAGGGGACACCAACCTACAATGAGCAGTTCTTC
abundance: few; j_gene: TRBJ2-7; d_gene: TRBD1; v_gene: TRBV2; CDR3aa: CATGRQGYEQYF; CDR3nt: TGTGCCACAGGCAGACAGGGCTACGAGCAGTACTTC
abundance: once; j_gene: TRBJ1-4; d_gene: .; v_gene: TRBV7-2; CDR3aa: CASSFTGSRGGKLFF; CDR3nt: TGTGCCAGCAGCTTTACAGGCTCGAGAGGTGGAAAACTGTTTTTT
abundance: few; j_gene: TRBJ1-4; d_gene: TRBD1; v_gene: TRBV28; CDR3aa: CASSAAGTAITKKVFF; CDR3nt: TGTGCCAGCAGTGCCGCCGGGACAGCAATAACGAAAAAAGTGTTTTTT
abundance: few; j_gene: TRBJ2-7; d_gene: .; v_gene: TRBV28; CDR3aa: CATWQPSYEQYF; CDR3nt: TGTGCCACCTGGCAACCCTCCTACGAGCAGTACTTC
abundance: few; j_gene: TRBJ1-6; d_gene: TRBD1; v_gene: TRBV6-2/TRBV6-3; CDR3aa: CASGWDRGRSPLHF; CDR3nt: TGTGCCAGCGGATGGGACAGGGGGAGATCACCCCTCCACTTT
abundance: .; j_gene: TRBJ2-6; d_gene: .; v_gene: TRBV7-2; CDR3aa: CASSLAGGAGANVLTF; CDR3nt: TGTGCCAGCAGCTTAGCTGGAGGCGCTGGGGCCAACGTCCTGACTTTC
abundance: few; j_gene: TRBJ2-7; d_gene: TRBD2; v_gene: TRBV18; CDR3aa: CASSPTNPGEGEQYF; CDR3nt: TGTGCCAGCTCACCAACAAACCCGGGGGAGGGCGAGCAGTACTTC
abundance: .; j_gene: TRBJ1-1; d_gene: .; v_gene: TRBV3-1; CDR3aa: CASSQGTLNTEAFF; CDR3nt: TGTGCCAGCAGCCAAGGAACGCTGAACACTGAAGCTTTCTTT
abundance: .; j_gene: TRBJ1-4; d_gene: TRBD1; v_gene: TRBV5-1; CDR3aa: CASRRQGLNEKLFF; CDR3nt: TGCGCCAGCCGTCGACAGGGCCTGAATGAAAAACTGTTTTTT
abundance: .; j_gene: TRBJ2-4; d_gene: .; v_gene: TRBV5-6; CDR3aa: CASSLRVRVNIQYF; CDR3nt: TGTGCCAGCAGCCTGCGCGTGAGGGTCAACATTCAGTACTTC
abundance: few; j_gene: TRBJ2-1; d_gene: TRBD1; v_gene: TRBV19; CDR3aa: CASSTGGQGYNEQFF; CDR3nt: TGTGCCAGTAGTACGGGGGGACAGGGATACAATGAGCAGTTCTTC
abundance: many; j_gene: TRBJ2-1; d_gene: .; v_gene: TRBV12-3/TRBV12-4; CDR3aa: CASSPNQTRLRTYNEQFF; CDR3nt: TGTGCCAGCAGTCCTAACCAGACGCGGCTGCGGACCTACAATGAGCAGTTCTTC
abundance: few; j_gene: TRBJ1-6; d_gene: .; v_gene: TRBV6-5; CDR3aa: CASREGMLSYNSPLHF; CDR3nt: TGTGCCAGCAGAGAAGGGATGCTCTCCTATAATTCACCCCTCCACTTT
abundance: many; j_gene: TRBJ2-1; d_gene: TRBD1; v_gene: TRBV7-9; CDR3aa: CASSLAGQGYNEQFF; CDR3nt: TGTGCCAGCAGCTTAGCTGGACAGGGTTATAATGAGCAGTTCTTC
abundance: few; j_gene: TRBJ1-3; d_gene: TRBD1; v_gene: TRBV12-3/TRBV12-4; CDR3aa: CASRASGAGRGPGNTIYF; CDR3nt: TGTGCCAGCAGGGCTTCTGGGGCAGGGAGGGGGCCTGGAAACACCATATATTTT